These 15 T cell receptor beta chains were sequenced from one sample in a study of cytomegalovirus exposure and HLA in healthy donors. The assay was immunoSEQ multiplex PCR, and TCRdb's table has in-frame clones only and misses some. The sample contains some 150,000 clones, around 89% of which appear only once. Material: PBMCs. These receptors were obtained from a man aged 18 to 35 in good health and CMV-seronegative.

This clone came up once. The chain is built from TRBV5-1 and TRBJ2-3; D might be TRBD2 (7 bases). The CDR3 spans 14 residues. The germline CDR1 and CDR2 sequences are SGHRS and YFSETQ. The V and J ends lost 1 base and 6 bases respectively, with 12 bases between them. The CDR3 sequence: CASSLRGGLDTQYF. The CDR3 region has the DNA TGCGCCAGCAGCTTGAGGGGGGGCCTCGATACGCAGTATTTT. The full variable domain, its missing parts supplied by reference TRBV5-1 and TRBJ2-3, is KAGVTQTPRYLIKTRGQQVTLSCSPISGHRSVSWYQQTPGQGLQFLFEYFSETQRNKGNFPGRFSGRQFSNSRSEMNVSTLELGDSALYLCASSLRGGLDTQYFGPGTRLTVL.

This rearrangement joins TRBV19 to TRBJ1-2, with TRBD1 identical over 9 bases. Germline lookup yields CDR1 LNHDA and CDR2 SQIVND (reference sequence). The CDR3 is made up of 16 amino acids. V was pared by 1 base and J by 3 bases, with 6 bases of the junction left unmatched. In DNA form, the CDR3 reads TGTGCCAGTAGTATAGCCCCGGACAGGGGTGACTATGGCTACACCTTC. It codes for CASSIAPDRGDYGYTF.

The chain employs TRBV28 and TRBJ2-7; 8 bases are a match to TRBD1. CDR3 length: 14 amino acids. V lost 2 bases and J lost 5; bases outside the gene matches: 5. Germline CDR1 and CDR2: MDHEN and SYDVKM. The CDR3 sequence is CASSLVAGGHEQYF. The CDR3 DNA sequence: TGTGCCAGCAGTTTAGTGGCAGGGGGCCACGAGCAGTACTTC.

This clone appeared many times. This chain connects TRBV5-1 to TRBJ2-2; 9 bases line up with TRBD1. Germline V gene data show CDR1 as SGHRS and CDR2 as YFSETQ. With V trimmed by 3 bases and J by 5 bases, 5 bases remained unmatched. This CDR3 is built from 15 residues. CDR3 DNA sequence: TGCGCCAGCAGCTGGGACAGGGTAGAAACCGGGGAGCTGTTTTTT. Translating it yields CASSWDRVETGELFF. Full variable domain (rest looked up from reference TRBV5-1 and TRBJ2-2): KAGVTQTPRYLIKTRGQQVTLSCSPISGHRSVSWYQQTPGQGLQFLFEYFSETQRNKGNFPGRFSGRQFSNSRSEMNVSTLELGDSALYLCASSWDRVETGELFFGEGSRLTVL.

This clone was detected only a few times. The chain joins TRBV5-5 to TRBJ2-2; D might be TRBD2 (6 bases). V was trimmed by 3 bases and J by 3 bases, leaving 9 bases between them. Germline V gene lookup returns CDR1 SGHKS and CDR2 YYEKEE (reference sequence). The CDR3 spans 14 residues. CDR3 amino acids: CASSSGTYTGELFF. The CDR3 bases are TGTGCCAGCAGCTCCGGGACTTACACCGGGGAGCTGTTTTTT.

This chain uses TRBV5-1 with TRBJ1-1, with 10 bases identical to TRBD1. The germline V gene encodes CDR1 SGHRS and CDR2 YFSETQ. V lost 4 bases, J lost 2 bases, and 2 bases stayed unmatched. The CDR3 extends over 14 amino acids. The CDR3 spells CASSGTGDNTEAFF. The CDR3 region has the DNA TGCGCCAGCAGCGGGACAGGGGATAACACTGAAGCTTTCTTT.

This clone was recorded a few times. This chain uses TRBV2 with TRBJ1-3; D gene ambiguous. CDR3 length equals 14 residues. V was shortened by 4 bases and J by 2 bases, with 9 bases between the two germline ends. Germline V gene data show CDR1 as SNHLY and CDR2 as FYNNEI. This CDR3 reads CASSGGGAGNTIYF. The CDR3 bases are TGTGCCAGCAGTGGTGGCGGGGCTGGAAACACCATATATTTT.

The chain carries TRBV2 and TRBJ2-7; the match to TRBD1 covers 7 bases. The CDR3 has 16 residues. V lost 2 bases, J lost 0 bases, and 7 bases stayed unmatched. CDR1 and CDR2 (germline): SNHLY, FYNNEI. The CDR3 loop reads CASSETGDLSSYEQYF. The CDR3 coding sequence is TGTGCCAGCAGTGAAACAGGGGATTTGAGCTCCTACGAGCAGTACTTC.

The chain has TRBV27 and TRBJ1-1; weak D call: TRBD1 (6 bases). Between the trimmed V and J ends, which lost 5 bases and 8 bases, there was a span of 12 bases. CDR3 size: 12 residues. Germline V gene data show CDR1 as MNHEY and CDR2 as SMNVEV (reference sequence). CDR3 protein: CASSATGTEAFF. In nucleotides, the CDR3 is TGTGCCAGCAGTGCTACAGGGACGGAAGCTTTCTTT.

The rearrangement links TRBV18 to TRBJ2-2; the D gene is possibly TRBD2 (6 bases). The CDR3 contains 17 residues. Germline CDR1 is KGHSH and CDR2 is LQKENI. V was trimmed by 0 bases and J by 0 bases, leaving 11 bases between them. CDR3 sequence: CASSPPGGRANTGELFF. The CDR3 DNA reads TGTGCCAGCTCACCACCGGGGGGACGTGCGAACACCGGGGAGCTGTTTTTT.

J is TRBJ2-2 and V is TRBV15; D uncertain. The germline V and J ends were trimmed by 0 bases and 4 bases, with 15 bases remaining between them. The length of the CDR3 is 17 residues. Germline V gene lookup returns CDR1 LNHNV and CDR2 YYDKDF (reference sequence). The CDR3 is CATSRESRGWSTGELFF. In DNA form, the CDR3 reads TGTGCCACCAGCAGAGAGAGCCGTGGCTGGAGCACCGGGGAGCTGTTTTTT.

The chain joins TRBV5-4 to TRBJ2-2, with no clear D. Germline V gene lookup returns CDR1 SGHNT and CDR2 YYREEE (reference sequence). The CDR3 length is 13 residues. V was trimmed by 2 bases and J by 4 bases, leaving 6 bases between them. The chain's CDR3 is CASSFQITGELFF. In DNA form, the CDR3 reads TGTGCCAGCAGCTTCCAGATCACCGGGGAGCTGTTTTTT.

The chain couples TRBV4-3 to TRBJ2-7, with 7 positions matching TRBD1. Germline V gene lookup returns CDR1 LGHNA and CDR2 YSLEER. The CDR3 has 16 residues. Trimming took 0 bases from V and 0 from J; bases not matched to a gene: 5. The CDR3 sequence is CASSQDPPGGSYEQYF. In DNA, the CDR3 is TGCGCCAGCAGCCAAGATCCTCCAGGGGGCTCCTACGAGCAGTACTTC.

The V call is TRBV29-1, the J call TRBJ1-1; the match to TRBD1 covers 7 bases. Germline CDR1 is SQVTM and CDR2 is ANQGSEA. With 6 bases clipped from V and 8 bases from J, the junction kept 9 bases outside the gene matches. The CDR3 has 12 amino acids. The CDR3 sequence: CSVTRQGREAFF. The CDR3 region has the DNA TGCAGCGTCACTAGACAGGGAAGGGAAGCTTTCTTT.

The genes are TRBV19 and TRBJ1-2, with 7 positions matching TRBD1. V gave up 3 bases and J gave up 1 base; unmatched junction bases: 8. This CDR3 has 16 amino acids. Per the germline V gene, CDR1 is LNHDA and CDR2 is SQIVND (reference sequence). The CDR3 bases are TGTGCCAGTAGTATTACGGACAGGAGATATAACTATGGCTACACCTTC. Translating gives CASSITDRRYNYGYTF.